The 19 T cell receptor beta chains reported below all come from one sample, sequenced in a study of Tregs in tolerant kidney transplant recipients. TCRdb's copy holds only in-frame clones and misses some; the assay was immunoSEQ multiplex PCR. The listing records tens of thousands of clones. Sequenced here: CD4+ T cells from blood, sampled before the transplant. The receptors originated from a human donor who received a combined kidney and bone marrow transplant.

As regards this clone: The CDR3 end falls 3 residues outside the read, so it is completed with the germline J gene. The chain couples TRBV7-2 to TRBJ2-7, with D perhaps matching TRBD1 (6 bases). V was clipped by 5 bases and J by 3 bases, with 17 bases between them. The CDR3 extends over 15 amino acids. Germline lookup yields CDR1 SGHTA and CDR2 FQGNSA. The CDR3 DNA, read in part, is TGTGCCAGCAGCCCAACACGGACAGCCTACTACGAG. Encoded protein: CASSPTRTAYYE. The full-length CDR3 reads as CASSPTRTAYYEQYF.

CDR3 amino acids: CASSSAGGSYEQYF. The sequenced part of the CDR3 DNA is TGTGCCAGCAGCTCAGCGGGCGGATCCTACGAG. V is TRBV6-2 or TRBV6-3 and J is TRBJ2-7, with D possibly matching TRBD2 (6 bases). The CDR3 end is not reached by the read, which stops 3 residues before it; the germline J gene fills it in. CDR1 and CDR2 (germline): MNHEY, SVGEGT. The germline V and J ends were trimmed by 6 bases and 1 base, with 13 bases remaining between them. CDR3 length: 14 amino acids.

On this clone itself: The CDR3 end lies 3 residues beyond the end of the read and is filled in from the germline J gene. This sequence joins TRBV2 and TRBJ1-2; the match to TRBD1 covers 7 bases. This CDR3 is 13 amino acids long. The J segment lost 6 bases and the V segment lost 5 bases, leaving 6 bases of the junction unmatched. In germline, CDR1 is SNHLY, CDR2 FYNNEI. The sequenced CDR3 bases are TGTGCCAGCAGTCCCGACAGGGAGGATGGC. Its protein is CASSPDREDG. The entire CDR3 protein is CASSPDREDGYTF.

A remark on this clone: The read terminates 3 residues before the CDR3 end, so the remaining end is supplied by the germline J gene. This chain uses TRBV12-3 or TRBV12-4 with TRBJ1-6; D remains unclear. This CDR3 is built from 12 residues. V lost 3 bases and J lost 8, with 5 bases in between. The CDR3 here is CASSFSHSPLHF. The sequenced CDR3 bases are TGTGCCAGCAGTTTTAGCCATTCACCC.

As concerns this clone: The read ends 3 residues early relative to the CDR3; the germline J gene fills the gap. This rearrangement joins TRBV7-9 to TRBJ2-7, with 7 positions matching TRBD1. The J segment lost 0 bases and the V segment lost 1 base, leaving 3 bases of the junction unmatched. The CDR3 runs 15 residues. The germline CDR1 and CDR2 sequences are SEHNR and FQNEAQ (reference sequence). CDR3 bases read: TGTGCCAGCAGCTTAGGAGGGACAGTCTCCTACGAG. Its protein is CASSLGGTVSYE. The CDR3 reads in full as CASSLGGTVSYEQYF. The complete variable domain, with remaining parts taken from reference TRBV7-9 and TRBJ2-7, reads DTGVSQNPRHKITKRGQNVTFRCDPISEHNRLYWYRQTLGQGPEFLTYFQNEAQLEKSRLLSDRFSAERPKGSFSTLEIQRTEQGDSAMYLCASSLGGTVSYEQYFGPGTRLTVT.

With regard to this clone: The CDR3 end falls 3 residues outside the read, so it is completed with the germline J gene. This chain links TRBV5-6 with TRBJ2-7, with 7 nucleotides matching TRBD2. Germline CDR1 is SGHDT and CDR2 is YYEEEE. The ends lost 3 bases at V and 3 bases at J; junction bases unmatched: 6. The CDR3 has 14 residues. The part of the CDR3 DNA that was read is TGTGCCAGCAGCTGGGGGGGACTTAACTACGAG. The encoded protein is CASSWGGLNYE. The whole CDR3 protein is CASSWGGLNYEQYF. The whole variable domain, remainder taken from reference TRBV5-6 and TRBJ2-7, is DAGVTQSPTHLIKTRGQQVTLRCSPKSGHDTVSWYQQALGQGPQFIFQYYEEEERQRGNFPDRFSGHQFPNYSSELNVNALLLGDSALYLCASSWGGLNYEQYFGPGTRLTVT.

As to this clone: From the germline J gene comes the end of the CDR3, since the read stops 3 residues before it. The genes are TRBV5-1 and TRBJ2-3; D is unclear. The germline V and J ends were trimmed by 4 bases and 0 bases, with 9 bases remaining between them. CDR3 length: 14 residues. Germline lookup yields CDR1 SGHRS and CDR2 YFSETQ. The DNA read from the CDR3 is TGCGCCAGCAGCCCGGCGGCAAGCACAGATACG. It specifies CASSPAASTDT. The CDR3 reads in full as CASSPAASTDTQYF.

About this clone itself: The CDR3 extends 3 residues past the end of the read, so its final part is completed from the germline J gene. V usage is TRBV7-9 and J usage is TRBJ1-3, with D maybe TRBD1 (5 bases). Germline CDR1 reads SEHNR; CDR2 reads FQNEAQ (reference sequence). Trimming pared 8 bases from V and 0 bases from J, leaving 11 bases between. The CDR3 contains 14 residues. The CDR3 is CASGARISGNTIYF. The CDR3 DNA, read in part, is TGTGCCAGCGGGGCCCGTATCTCTGGAAACACC.

The DNA read from the CDR3 is TGTGCCAGCTCACCAGGGACTAGATCAGAGACC. It encodes CASSPGTRSET. The whole CDR3 protein reads CASSPGTRSETQYF. The J gene is TRBJ2-5, the V gene TRBV18, with 8 bases that match TRBD2. The read ends 3 residues before the CDR3 terminus; that terminus is restored from the germline J gene. The J segment lost 4 bases and the V segment lost 2 bases, leaving 3 bases of the junction unmatched. Germline V gene lookup returns CDR1 KGHSH and CDR2 LQKENI. This CDR3 spans 14 amino acids.

Worth noting for this clone: The read gets to within 3 residues of the CDR3 end, and the germline J gene fills in the rest. The rearrangement joins TRBV30 to TRBJ2-3; unclear D gene. Between the trimmed V and J ends, which lost 4 bases and 3 bases, there was a span of 8 bases. The CDR3 covers 12 residues. CDR1 and CDR2 from the germline V gene are GTSNPN and SVGIG (reference sequence). The DNA read from the CDR3 is TGTGCCTGGATTCAGTCGACAGATACG. Protein: CAWIQSTDT. The whole CDR3 is CAWIQSTDTQYF.

Comment on this clone: The CDR3 is cut off 3 residues early in the read; its end comes from the germline J gene. V is TRBV19 and J is TRBJ1-6; 8 bases agree with TRBD1. Germline CDR1 reads LNHDA; CDR2 reads SQIVND (reference sequence). The V segment lost 7 bases and the J segment 7 bases; nucleotides outside the gene matches: 12. The CDR3 contains 16 residues. The CDR3 protein is CASNPTDRGMNSPLHF. CDR3 DNA, as far as it was read: TGTGCCAGTAATCCCACCGACAGGGGAATGAATTCACCC.

In regard to this clone: The read finishes 3 residues shy of the CDR3 end, and the germline J gene is used to complete it. The chain uses TRBV5-5 and TRBJ1-6, with 9 bases identical to TRBD1. This CDR3 has 14 amino acids. The ends lost 1 base at V and 8 bases at J; junction bases unmatched: 1. Germline values: CDR1 SGHKS, CDR2 YYEKEE (reference sequence). CDR3 DNA (partial): TGTGCCAGCAGCTTGCGACAGGGGGATTCACCC. Translating gives CASSLRQGDSP. The CDR3 in its entirety is CASSLRQGDSPLHF.

Details on this clone: The read terminates 3 residues ahead of where the CDR3 ends, so the germline J gene completes it. The rearrangement uses TRBV5-1 and TRBJ2-3; tentatively, D is TRBD2 (6 bases). The CDR3 is 13 residues long. Germline CDR1 and CDR2: SGHRS and YFSETQ. CDR3 DNA (partial): TGCGCCAGCAGCTTGCCACCTAGCGTAACG. Protein product: CASSLPPSVT. The full CDR3 is CASSLPPSVTQYF.

As regards this clone: The read comes to an end 3 residues before the CDR3 does, leaving the germline J gene to fill in the end. The chain employs TRBV29-1 and TRBJ2-7; D remains unclear. This CDR3 contains 13 residues. CDR1 is SQVTM and CDR2 is ANQGSEA in the germline V gene. Trimming took off 4 bases at V and 1 base at J, with 11 bases between the two ends. CDR3 sequence: CSVANKLSYEQYF. CDR3 DNA, as far as it was read: TGCAGCGTTGCTAATAAGCTTTCCTACGAG.

With regard to this clone: Read data end 3 residues before the CDR3 end; the end is taken from the germline J gene. The V gene is TRBV11-2, the J gene TRBJ2-7, with a tentative D call TRBD1 (6 bases). CDR1 SGHAT and CDR2 FQNNGV come from the germline V gene. V lost 5 bases and J lost 3, with 8 bases in between. The CDR3 runs to 12 residues. This CDR3 reads CASSRGFYEQYF. The sequenced part of the CDR3 DNA is TGTGCCAGCAGCAGGGGGTTCTACGAG.

The sequenced CDR3 bases are TGTGCCAGCAGTGAAGAGGAGGGGGAGACC. Residues: CASSEEEGET. The full CDR3 is CASSEEEGETQYF. V and J are TRBV2 and TRBJ2-5; a possible D gene is TRBD2 (6 bases). The read finishes 3 residues shy of the CDR3 end, and the germline J gene is used to complete it. The CDR3 loop spans 13 amino acids. V was pared by 1 base and J by 5 bases, with 8 bases between. The germline CDR1 and CDR2 sequences are SNHLY and FYNNEI.

About this clone itself: The sequenced fragment ends 3 residues before the CDR3 boundary, so the rest is inferred from the germline J gene. J is TRBJ1-3 and V is TRBV18; TRBD1 matches 8 bases. The germline V gene encodes CDR1 KGHSH and CDR2 LQKENI. The CDR3 extends over 16 amino acids. With 6 bases clipped from V and 0 bases from J, the junction kept 7 bases outside the gene matches. CDR3: CASSQRTGSSGNTIYF. The sequenced part of the CDR3 DNA is TGTGCCAGCTCCCAAAGGACAGGGAGCTCTGGAAACACC.

Regarding this clone: The DNA ends 3 residues before the CDR3 does, and the rest of the CDR3 is filled in from the germline J gene. The V call is TRBV7-2, the J call TRBJ2-7, with 9 bases that match TRBD1. V lost 5 bases, J lost 3 bases, and 5 bases stayed unmatched. The CDR3 spans 14 residues. Per germline, CDR1 SGHTA and CDR2 FQGNSA. Incomplete CDR3 DNA: TGTGCCAGCAGCCGGGGACAGGGAGGCTACGAG. This gives the protein CASSRGQGGYE. The whole CDR3 protein is CASSRGQGGYEQYF. Filled out from reference TRBV7-2 and TRBJ2-7, the complete variable domain reads GAGVSQSPSNKVTEKGKDVELRCDPISGHTALYWYRQSLGQGLEFLIYFQGNSAPDKSGLPSDRFSAERTGGSVSTLTIQRTQQEDSAVYLCASSRGQGGYEQYFGPGTRLTVT.

Comments on this clone: The CDR3 end is not reached by the read, which stops 3 residues before it; the germline J gene fills it in. The chain carries TRBV5-1 and TRBJ2-1, with TRBD2 identical over 12 bases. CDR1 is SGHRS, CDR2 YFSETQ, per germline. Unmatched junction bases numbered 11, after V lost 3 bases and J lost 7 bases. CDR3 size: 17 residues. CDR3: CASSSPGLAGIFNEQFF. The sequenced CDR3 bases are TGCGCCAGCAGCTCTCCAGGACTAGCGGGGATCTTTAATGAG. Drawing the rest from reference TRBV5-1 and TRBJ2-1, the complete variable domain is KAGVTQTPRYLIKTRGQQVTLSCSPISGHRSVSWYQQTPGQGLQFLFEYFSETQRNKGNFPGRFSGRQFSNSRSEMNVSTLELGDSALYLCASSSPGLAGIFNEQFFGPGTRLTVL.